A selection of T cell receptor beta chains follows, all from one sample in a study of beta chain features in type 1 diabetes. Clones were read by immunoSEQ multiplex PCR, and TCRdb kept only the in-frame ones, dropping some. Among fewer than 650,000 clones listed, roughly a sixth were seen once. The sample consisted of naive CD4+ T cells from blood. Source of these receptors: a man aged 18 to 35 in good health. Both conserved end residues are part of each CDR3. Each record gives: J gene, clone size, D gene, V gene, CDR3 protein, CDR3 DNA. A D gene is named only where the DNA matches it firmly. Clone size is stated in some rows and not others, as once, few, many or a class when expanded.

J: TRBJ1-2
size: NA
D: NA
V: TRBV30
CDR3: CAWSTYSYGYTF
DNA: TGTGCCTGGAGTACCTACAGCTATGGCTACACCTTC

J: TRBJ1-2
size: few
D: NA
V: TRBV13
CDR3: CASRRTSNYGYTF
DNA: TGTGCCAGCAGGAGGACTTCTAACTATGGCTACACCTTC

J: TRBJ2-7
size: few
D: TRBD1
V: TRBV5-1
CDR3: CASSFLLSFPGQGFYEQYF
DNA: TGCGCCAGCAGCTTCTTGCTGTCCTTTCCGGGACAGGGCTTCTACGAGCAGTACTTC

J: TRBJ1-1
size: NA
D: NA
V: TRBV6-6
CDR3: CASTPDTEAFF
DNA: TGTGCCAGCACCCCGGACACTGAAGCTTTCTTT

J: TRBJ1-2
size: NA
D: TRBD1
V: TRBV6-5
CDR3: CASSYPADRGGGYTF
DNA: TGTGCCAGCAGTTACCCTGCGGACAGGGGAGGGGGCTACACCTTC

J: TRBJ1-1
size: NA
D: NA
V: TRBV28
CDR3: CASSSRAATEAFF
DNA: TGTGCCAGCAGTTCAAGGGCGGCCACTGAAGCTTTCTTT

J: TRBJ1-3
size: NA
D: NA
V: TRBV28
CDR3: CASSTGPGNTIYF
DNA: TGTGCCAGCAGCACAGGGCCAGGAAACACCATATATTTT

J: TRBJ1-6
size: NA
D: NA
V: TRBV7-2
CDR3: CASSRLLLQGGVSPLHF
DNA: TGTGCCAGCAGCCGACTATTATTACAGGGAGGTGTTTCACCCCTCCACTTT

J: TRBJ1-2
size: few
D: TRBD1
V: TRBV19
CDR3: CASRISGTGSPGYTF
DNA: TGTGCCAGTAGAATAAGCGGGACAGGGTCCCCTGGCTACACCTTC

J: TRBJ2-3
size: NA
D: NA
V: TRBV6-1
CDR3: CASSELVLPTDTQYF
DNA: TGTGCCAGCAGTGAACTAGTCCTACCCACAGATACGCAGTATTTT

J: TRBJ2-7
size: NA
D: NA
V: TRBV5-1
CDR3: CASSLGVDEQYF
DNA: TGCGCCAGCAGCCTGGGGGTTGACGAGCAGTACTTC

J: TRBJ2-1
size: NA
D: TRBD2
V: TRBV5-1
CDR3: CASSRGGTLYNEQFF
DNA: TGCGCCAGCAGCAGGGGAGGGACCTTATACAATGAGCAGTTCTTC

J: TRBJ2-4
size: NA
D: NA
V: TRBV6-5
CDR3: CASSYSVAKNIQYF
DNA: TGTGCCAGCAGTTACTCGGTAGCCAAAAACATTCAGTACTTC

J: TRBJ1-1
size: NA
D: NA
V: TRBV19
CDR3: CASSIPTVNTEAFF
DNA: TGTGCCAGTAGTATCCCAACCGTGAACACTGAAGCTTTCTTT

J: TRBJ2-7
size: NA
D: NA
V: TRBV7-9
CDR3: CASSLEAGGAYEQYF
DNA: TGTGCCAGCAGCTTAGAAGCCGGGGGAGCCTACGAGCAGTACTTC

J: TRBJ2-5
size: NA
D: TRBD2
V: TRBV27
CDR3: CASSWGVGGGTQETQYF
DNA: TGTGCCAGCAGTTGGGGAGTGGGCGGGGGGACCCAAGAGACCCAGTACTTC

J: TRBJ1-2
size: few
D: TRBD1
V: TRBV30
CDR3: CAWSQGGQGYTF
DNA: TGTGCCTGGAGCCAGGGGGGCCAAGGCTACACCTTC

J: TRBJ1-1
size: NA
D: NA
V: TRBV6-5
CDR3: CACWLNTEAFF
DNA: TGTGCCTGCTGGTTGAACACTGAAGCTTTCTTT

J: TRBJ1-2
size: few
D: NA
V: TRBV27
CDR3: CASSPPDVTIYGYTF
DNA: TGTGCCAGCAGTCCCCCGGACGTTACCATCTATGGCTACACCTTC

J: TRBJ1-5
size: few
D: NA
V: TRBV5-1
CDR3: CASSLGQGEGQPQHF
DNA: TGCGCCAGCAGCTTGGGGCAGGGAGAAGGGCAGCCCCAGCATTTT

J: TRBJ2-1
size: NA
D: TRBD1
V: TRBV2
CDR3: CASKGTATYNEQFF
DNA: TGTGCCAGCAAGGGGACAGCAACCTACAATGAGCAGTTCTTC

J: TRBJ2-6
size: NA
D: TRBD2
V: TRBV4-2
CDR3: CASSQGISGMISGANVLTF
DNA: TGTGCCAGCAGCCAAGGTATTAGCGGGATGATCTCTGGGGCCAACGTCCTGACTTTC

J: TRBJ2-7
size: NA
D: TRBD1
V: TRBV29-1
CDR3: CSVERDRGLEQYF
DNA: TGCAGCGTTGAACGGGACAGGGGGCTTGAGCAGTACTTC

J: TRBJ1-3
size: NA
D: NA
V: TRBV9
CDR3: CASSVEGQDLNTIYF
DNA: TGTGCCAGCAGCGTAGAGGGCCAGGACCTAAACACCATATATTTT

J: TRBJ2-5
size: NA
D: NA
V: TRBV29-1
CDR3: CSVTIAVQETQYF
DNA: TGCAGCGTGACGATTGCAGTCCAAGAGACCCAGTACTTC

J: TRBJ2-5
size: NA
D: NA
V: TRBV5-1
CDR3: CASSPNVGETQYF
DNA: TGCGCCAGCAGCCCAAATGTGGGAGAGACCCAGTACTTC

J: TRBJ2-1
size: NA
D: TRBD2
V: TRBV9
CDR3: CASSAAGGSYNEQFF
DNA: TGTGCCAGCAGCGCAGCGGGAGGGTCCTACAATGAGCAGTTCTTC

J: TRBJ2-3
size: few
D: TRBD2
V: TRBV10-3
CDR3: CAINPGLAGGSTDTQYF
DNA: TGTGCCATCAACCCGGGACTAGCGGGGGGAAGCACAGATACGCAGTATTTT

J: TRBJ2-3
size: few
D: NA
V: TRBV5-1
CDR3: CASSPPASTDTQYF
DNA: TGCGCCAGCAGCCCCCCCGCTAGCACAGATACGCAGTATTTT

J: TRBJ2-5
size: NA
D: TRBD1
V: TRBV15
CDR3: CATSRDYGRGPETQYF
DNA: TGTGCCACCAGCAGAGATTACGGCAGGGGGCCGGAGACCCAGTACTTC

J: TRBJ1-4
size: NA
D: NA
V: TRBV30
CDR3: CAWSRRDTEKLFF
DNA: TGTGCCTGGAGTCGCCGGGACACCGAAAAACTGTTTTTT

J: TRBJ2-3
size: few
D: NA
V: TRBV5-1
CDR3: CASSSEGGTDTQYF
DNA: TGCGCCAGCAGCTCGGAGGGGGGCACAGATACGCAGTATTTT

J: TRBJ2-3
size: NA
D: TRBD1
V: TRBV27
CDR3: CASSSRDRSTDTQYF
DNA: TGTGCCAGCAGTTCCCGGGACAGAAGCACAGATACGCAGTATTTT

J: TRBJ2-2
size: NA
D: NA
V: TRBV5-4
CDR3: CASRRASETGELFF
DNA: TGTGCCAGCAGGAGAGCAAGTGAGACCGGGGAGCTGTTTTTT

J: TRBJ2-2
size: few
D: TRBD1
V: TRBV10-3
CDR3: CAISESRGTTGELFF
DNA: TGTGCCATCAGTGAGTCCAGGGGGACGACCGGGGAGCTGTTTTTT

J: TRBJ2-3
size: NA
D: NA
V: TRBV4-3
CDR3: CASSQDPSGSTDTQYF
DNA: TGCGCCAGCAGCCAAGATCCCTCAGGTAGCACAGATACGCAGTATTTT

J: TRBJ2-1
size: NA
D: TRBD2
V: TRBV5-4
CDR3: CASSLDTSGRNEQFF
DNA: TGTGCCAGCAGCTTGGACACTAGCGGGAGGAACGAGCAGTTCTTC

J: TRBJ2-7
size: NA
D: NA
V: TRBV18
CDR3: CASSHPDRDYEQYF
DNA: TGTGCCAGCTCACACCCGGACAGAGACTACGAGCAGTACTTC

J: TRBJ2-2
size: NA
D: NA
V: TRBV10-3
CDR3: CAIKGGSAGTGELFF
DNA: TGTGCCATCAAAGGAGGGAGTGCGGGGACCGGGGAGCTGTTTTTT

J: TRBJ2-1
size: few
D: NA
V: TRBV4-2
CDR3: CASSQDEILLRWDEQFF
DNA: TGTGCCAGCAGCCAAGATGAGATTTTACTACGGTGGGATGAGCAGTTCTTC

J: TRBJ2-6
size: few
D: NA
V: TRBV7-3
CDR3: CASSFGQLSGANVLTF
DNA: TGTGCCAGCAGCTTCGGTCAGCTCTCTGGGGCCAACGTCCTGACTTTC

J: TRBJ2-7
size: NA
D: NA
V: TRBV19
CDR3: CASSPVLGKQLHEQYF
DNA: TGTGCCAGTAGTCCCGTGCTGGGAAAGCAACTCCACGAGCAGTACTTC

J: TRBJ1-4
size: few
D: NA
V: TRBV6-5
CDR3: CASSYSGREKLFF
DNA: TGTGCCAGCAGTTACTCCGGGAGGGAAAAACTGTTTTTT

J: TRBJ2-7
size: NA
D: NA
V: TRBV4-2
CDR3: CASSQGGSTYEQYF
DNA: TGTGCCAGCAGCCAAGGGGGCAGTACCTACGAGCAGTACTTC

J: TRBJ2-1
size: few
D: NA
V: TRBV9
CDR3: CASSPWRSSYNEQFF
DNA: TGTGCCAGCAGCCCCTGGAGGAGCTCCTACAATGAGCAGTTCTTC

J: TRBJ1-5
size: few
D: TRBD1
V: TRBV18
CDR3: CASSPQRQGGNQPQHF
DNA: TGTGCCAGCTCACCTCAGAGACAGGGCGGCAATCAGCCCCAGCATTTT

J: TRBJ1-6
size: few
D: TRBD1
V: TRBV7-9
CDR3: CASSSRQGGNSPLHF
DNA: TGTGCCAGCAGCTCAAGACAGGGCGGGAATTCACCCCTCCACTTT

J: TRBJ2-2
size: NA
D: NA
V: TRBV10-3
CDR3: CAIRGPSNTGELFF
DNA: TGTGCCATCCGGGGGCCGTCGAACACCGGGGAGCTGTTTTTT

J: TRBJ1-1
size: few
D: NA
V: TRBV10-3
CDR3: CAAGGVGTEAFF
DNA: TGTGCCGCCGGGGGGGTGGGCACTGAAGCTTTCTTT

J: TRBJ2-7
size: NA
D: NA
V: TRBV27
CDR3: CASSYPGRSSYEQYF
DNA: TGTGCCAGCAGTTACCCGGGACGGAGCTCCTACGAGCAGTACTTC

J: TRBJ2-6
size: few
D: NA
V: TRBV27
CDR3: CASSTLTGANVLTF
DNA: TGTGCCAGCAGTACTTTGACCGGGGCCAACGTCCTGACTTTC

J: TRBJ2-6
size: few
D: NA
V: TRBV7-3
CDR3: CASSNSGANVLTF
DNA: TGTGCCAGCTCAAACTCTGGGGCCAACGTCCTGACTTTC

J: TRBJ2-2
size: NA
D: TRBD1
V: TRBV5-1
CDR3: CASSVRDRFAGELFF
DNA: TGCGCCAGCAGCGTCCGGGACAGGTTCGCCGGGGAGCTGTTTTTT

J: TRBJ2-3
size: few
D: NA
V: TRBV27
CDR3: CASRLTATDTQYF
DNA: TGTGCCAGCAGGCTCACAGCCACAGATACGCAGTATTTT

J: TRBJ2-4
size: NA
D: TRBD1
V: TRBV7-9
CDR3: CASSLGRPGQGVNIQYF
DNA: TGTGCCAGCAGCTTAGGTAGACCGGGACAGGGTGTGAACATTCAGTACTTC

J: TRBJ1-1
size: NA
D: NA
V: TRBV6-5
CDR3: CASSYSERNTEAFF
DNA: TGTGCCAGCAGTTACTCCGAGAGGAACACTGAAGCTTTCTTT

J: TRBJ2-3
size: few
D: TRBD1
V: TRBV7-9
CDR3: CASSSDRRYTDTQYF
DNA: TGTGCCAGCAGCTCGGACAGGAGGTATACAGATACGCAGTATTTT

J: TRBJ1-6
size: NA
D: TRBD1
V: TRBV4-1
CDR3: CASSPTGTDSPLHF
DNA: TGCGCCAGCAGCCCGACAGGGACGGATTCACCCCTCCACTTT

J: TRBJ2-7
size: few
D: TRBD1
V: TRBV10-3
CDR3: CAIREPGTASSYEQYF
DNA: TGTGCCATCAGGGAACCCGGGACAGCGAGCTCCTACGAGCAGTACTTC

J: TRBJ1-1
size: few
D: TRBD1
V: TRBV28
CDR3: CASSRQGSTEAFF
DNA: TGTGCCAGCAGTCGACAGGGGAGCACTGAAGCTTTCTTT